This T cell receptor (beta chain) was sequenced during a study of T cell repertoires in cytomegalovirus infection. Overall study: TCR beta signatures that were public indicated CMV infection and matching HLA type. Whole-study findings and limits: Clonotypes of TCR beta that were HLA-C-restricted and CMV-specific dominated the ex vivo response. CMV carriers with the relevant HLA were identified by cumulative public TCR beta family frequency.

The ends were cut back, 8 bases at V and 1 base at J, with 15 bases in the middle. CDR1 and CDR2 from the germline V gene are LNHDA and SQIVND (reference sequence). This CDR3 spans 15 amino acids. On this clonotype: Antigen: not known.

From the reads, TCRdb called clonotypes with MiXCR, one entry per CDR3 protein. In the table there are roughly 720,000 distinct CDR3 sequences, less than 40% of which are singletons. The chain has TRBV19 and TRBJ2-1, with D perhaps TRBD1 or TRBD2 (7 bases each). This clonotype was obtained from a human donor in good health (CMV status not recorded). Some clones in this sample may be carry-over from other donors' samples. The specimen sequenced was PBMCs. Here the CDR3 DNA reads TGTGCCAGTGCCCCAGGGGGGGTATCCTACAATGAGCAGTTCTTC. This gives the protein CASAPGGVSYNEQFF.